This T cell receptor (beta chain) was profiled in a study of T cell changes during pregnancy in multiple sclerosis. Libraries were prepared by immunoSEQ multiplex PCR; TCRdb keeps only in-frame clonotypes and omits some of them. The sample includes approximately 73,000 clones, approximately 92% of them seen just once. Trimming removed 4 bases at V and 0 bases at J, with 10 bases between. This CDR3 has 15 amino acids. The germline gives CDR1 WSHSY, CDR2 SAAADI. The chain combines TRBV10-2 with TRBJ2-4; D is uncertain. The sequence derives from a female donor with multiple sclerosis, enrolled in a pregnancy study. The input for sequencing was CD4+ T cells from peripheral blood mononuclear cells, taken before pregnancy. The CDR3 DNA sequence: TGCGCCAGCAGTGCCCCGGAGATAGCCAAAAACATTCAGTACTTC. Translation gives CASSAPEIAKNIQYF.